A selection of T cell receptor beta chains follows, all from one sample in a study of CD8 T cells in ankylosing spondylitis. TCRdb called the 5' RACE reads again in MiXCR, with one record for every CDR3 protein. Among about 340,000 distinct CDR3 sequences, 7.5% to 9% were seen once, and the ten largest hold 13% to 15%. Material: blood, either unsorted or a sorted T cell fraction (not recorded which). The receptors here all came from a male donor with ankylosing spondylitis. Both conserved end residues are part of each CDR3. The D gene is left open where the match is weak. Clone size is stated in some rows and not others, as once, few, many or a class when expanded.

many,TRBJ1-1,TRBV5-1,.,TGCGCCAGCGGTACAGGAGACACTGAAGCTTTCTTT,CASGTGDTEAFF
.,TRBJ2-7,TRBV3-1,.,TGTGCCAGCAGCCAAGCCCCCCGGGGCGAGCAGTACTTC,CASSQAPRGEQYF
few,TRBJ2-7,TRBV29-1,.,TGCAGCGTTTTTAAGGATGACGGGGAGCAGTACTTC,CSVFKDDGEQYF
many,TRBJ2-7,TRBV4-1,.,TGCGCCAGCAGCCACGAAATTACCTACGAGCAGTACTTC,CASSHEITYEQYF
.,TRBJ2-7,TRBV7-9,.,TGTGCCAGCAGCTTAGGGTCCATGAGCTACGAGCAGTACTTC,CASSLGSMSYEQYF
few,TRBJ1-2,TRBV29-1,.,TGCAGCTCCCGGACAGTTGGGGGCTACACCTTC,CSSRTVGGYTF
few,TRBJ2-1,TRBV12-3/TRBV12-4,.,TGTGCCAGCAGTTTAACAGGGCTCGGGCGGCAGTTCTTC,CASSLTGLGRQFF
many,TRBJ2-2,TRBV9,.,TGTGCCAGCAGCGTTGGAGACACCGGGGAGCTGTTTTTT,CASSVGDTGELFF
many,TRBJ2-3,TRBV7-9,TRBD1,TGTGCCAGCAGGTCGGGGACAGGGAGCACAGATACGCAGTATTTT,CASRSGTGSTDTQYF
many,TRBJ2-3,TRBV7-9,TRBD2,TGTGCCAGCAGCTTACCTAGCGGGACACCCACAGATACGCAGTATTTT,CASSLPSGTPTDTQYF
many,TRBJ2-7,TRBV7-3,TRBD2,TGTGCCAGCAGCTTAAGCAGCGGGAGGGCCTACGAGCAGTACTTC,CASSLSSGRAYEQYF
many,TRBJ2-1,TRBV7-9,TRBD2,TGTGCCAGCAGCTTATCACGACTAGCGCCGATTTCGAATGAGCAGTTCTTC,CASSLSRLAPISNEQFF
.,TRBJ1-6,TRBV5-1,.,TGCGCCAGCAGCTTGTCCGGGACCCCAAATTCACCCCTCCACTTT,CASSLSGTPNSPLHF
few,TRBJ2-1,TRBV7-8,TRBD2,TGTGCCAGCAGCTTCCCGGGACTACAACGTGAGCAGTTCTTC,CASSFPGLQREQFF